The present TCR beta chain was sequenced within a study of blood T cell repertoires in COVID-19. The wider study: T cells, B-cell-depleted T cells, or PBMCs supplied cDNA or gDNA.

J was trimmed by 6 bases and V by 7 bases; bases with no gene match: 18. The CDR3 sequence is 16 residues long. CDR1 and CDR2 (germline): SGHRS, YFSETQ. Authors' data handling: It was from reference gene primer amplification that nucleated cell counts were estimated. Libraries were prepared by immunoSEQ multiplex PCR; TCRdb keeps only in-frame clonotypes and omits some of them. V, J and clone size are those of that table, while D and trimming were read from the DNA. The data hold 100,000 to 150,000 clones, with about four fifths observed a single time. The chain combines TRBV5-1 with TRBJ1-2; 7 nucleotides agree with TRBD1. The origin of this receptor is a man of 80 years or more with active or convalescent COVID-19. The sample taken for sequencing was peripheral blood. CDR3 loop: CASDQGPSQGGDGYTF. CDR3 in DNA: TGCGCCAGCGACCAAGGGCCTAGCCAGGGGGGAGATGGCTACACCTTC.